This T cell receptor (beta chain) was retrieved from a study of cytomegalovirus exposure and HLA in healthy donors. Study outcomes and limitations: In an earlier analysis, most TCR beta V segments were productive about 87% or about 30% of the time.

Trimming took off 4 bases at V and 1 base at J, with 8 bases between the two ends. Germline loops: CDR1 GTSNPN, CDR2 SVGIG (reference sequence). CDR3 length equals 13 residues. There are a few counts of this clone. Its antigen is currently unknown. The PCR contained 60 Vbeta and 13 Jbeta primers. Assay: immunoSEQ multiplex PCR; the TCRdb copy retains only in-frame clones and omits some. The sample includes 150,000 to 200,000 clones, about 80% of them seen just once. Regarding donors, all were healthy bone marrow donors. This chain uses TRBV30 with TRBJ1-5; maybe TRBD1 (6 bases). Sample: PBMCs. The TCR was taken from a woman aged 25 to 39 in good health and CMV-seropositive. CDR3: CAWTGASNQPQHF. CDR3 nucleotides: TGTGCCTGGACAGGGGCGAGCAATCAGCCCCAGCATTTT.